The 3 T cell receptor beta chains below come from one sample, sequenced in a study of cytomegalovirus exposure and HLA in healthy donors. The PCR had 60 Vbeta and 13 Jbeta primers. TCRdb's copy holds only in-frame clones and misses some; the assay was immunoSEQ multiplex PCR. This sample has 140,000 to 150,000 clones, with 60% to 85% found just once. The specimen sequenced was PBMCs. The receptors were gathered from a man in his forties in good health and CMV-seronegative.

This clone was recorded once. This chain connects TRBV6-5 to TRBJ1-4, with TRBD1 as a possible D gene (6 bases). V dropped 5 bases and J dropped 4 bases, with 11 bases sitting between them. Germline values: CDR1 MNHEY, CDR2 SVGAGI. CDR3 length equals 14 residues. In DNA form, the CDR3 reads TGTGCCAGCAGTCCGGACAGAAATAATGAAAAACTGTTTTTT. Translating it yields CASSPDRNNEKLFF.

V and J are TRBV28 and TRBJ2-7, with D possibly TRBD1 on 5 matching bases. CDR3 length equals 15 residues. Germline lookup yields CDR1 MDHEN and CDR2 SYDVKM. V dropped 6 bases and J dropped 2 bases, with 17 bases sitting between them. The CDR3: CASSPPETVTYEQYF. The CDR3 region has the DNA TGTGCCAGCAGCCCTCCCGAGACAGTAACCTACGAGCAGTACTTC. Supplemented by reference TRBV28 and TRBJ2-7, the full variable domain reads DVKVTQSSRYLVKRTGEKVFLECVQDMDHENMFWYRQDPGLGLRLIYFSYDVKMKEKGDIPEGYSVSREKKERFSLILESASTNQTSMYLCASSPPETVTYEQYFGPGTRLTVT.

This clone was recorded once. The V and J genes are TRBV11-2 and TRBJ2-7, with 9 bases that match TRBD1. There are 15 residues in the CDR3. Germline assignment: CDR1 SGHAT and CDR2 FQNNGV. V gave up 6 bases and J gave up 6 bases; unmatched junction bases: 12. The CDR3, as DNA: TGTGCCAGCAGTTCACAGGGGGCTCGGCGAAGCGAGCAGTACTTC. This translates into CASSSQGARRSEQYF.